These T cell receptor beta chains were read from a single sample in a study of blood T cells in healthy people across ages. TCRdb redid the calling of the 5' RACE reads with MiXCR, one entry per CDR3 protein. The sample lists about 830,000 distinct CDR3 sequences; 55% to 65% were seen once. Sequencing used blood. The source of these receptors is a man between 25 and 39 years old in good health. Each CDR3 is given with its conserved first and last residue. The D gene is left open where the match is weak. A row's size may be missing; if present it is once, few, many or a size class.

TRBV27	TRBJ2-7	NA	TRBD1	CASSSGQPYEQYF
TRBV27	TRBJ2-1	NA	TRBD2	CASGGRAGGNEQFF
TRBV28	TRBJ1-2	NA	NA	CASSPGVGGFYGYTF
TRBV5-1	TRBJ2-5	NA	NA	CASSFQGRAETQYF
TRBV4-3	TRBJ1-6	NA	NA	CASSQVRGNSPLHF
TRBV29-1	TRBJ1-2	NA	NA	CSVVWLQPQGVHGYTF
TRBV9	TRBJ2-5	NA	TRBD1	CASSVRGQGETQYF
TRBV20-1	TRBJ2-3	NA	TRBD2	CSARVQAGGSTDTQYF
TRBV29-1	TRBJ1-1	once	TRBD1	CRVDRATEAFF
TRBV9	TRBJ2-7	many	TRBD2	CASSVMSGGREQYF
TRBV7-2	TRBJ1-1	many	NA	CASSPRTEAFF